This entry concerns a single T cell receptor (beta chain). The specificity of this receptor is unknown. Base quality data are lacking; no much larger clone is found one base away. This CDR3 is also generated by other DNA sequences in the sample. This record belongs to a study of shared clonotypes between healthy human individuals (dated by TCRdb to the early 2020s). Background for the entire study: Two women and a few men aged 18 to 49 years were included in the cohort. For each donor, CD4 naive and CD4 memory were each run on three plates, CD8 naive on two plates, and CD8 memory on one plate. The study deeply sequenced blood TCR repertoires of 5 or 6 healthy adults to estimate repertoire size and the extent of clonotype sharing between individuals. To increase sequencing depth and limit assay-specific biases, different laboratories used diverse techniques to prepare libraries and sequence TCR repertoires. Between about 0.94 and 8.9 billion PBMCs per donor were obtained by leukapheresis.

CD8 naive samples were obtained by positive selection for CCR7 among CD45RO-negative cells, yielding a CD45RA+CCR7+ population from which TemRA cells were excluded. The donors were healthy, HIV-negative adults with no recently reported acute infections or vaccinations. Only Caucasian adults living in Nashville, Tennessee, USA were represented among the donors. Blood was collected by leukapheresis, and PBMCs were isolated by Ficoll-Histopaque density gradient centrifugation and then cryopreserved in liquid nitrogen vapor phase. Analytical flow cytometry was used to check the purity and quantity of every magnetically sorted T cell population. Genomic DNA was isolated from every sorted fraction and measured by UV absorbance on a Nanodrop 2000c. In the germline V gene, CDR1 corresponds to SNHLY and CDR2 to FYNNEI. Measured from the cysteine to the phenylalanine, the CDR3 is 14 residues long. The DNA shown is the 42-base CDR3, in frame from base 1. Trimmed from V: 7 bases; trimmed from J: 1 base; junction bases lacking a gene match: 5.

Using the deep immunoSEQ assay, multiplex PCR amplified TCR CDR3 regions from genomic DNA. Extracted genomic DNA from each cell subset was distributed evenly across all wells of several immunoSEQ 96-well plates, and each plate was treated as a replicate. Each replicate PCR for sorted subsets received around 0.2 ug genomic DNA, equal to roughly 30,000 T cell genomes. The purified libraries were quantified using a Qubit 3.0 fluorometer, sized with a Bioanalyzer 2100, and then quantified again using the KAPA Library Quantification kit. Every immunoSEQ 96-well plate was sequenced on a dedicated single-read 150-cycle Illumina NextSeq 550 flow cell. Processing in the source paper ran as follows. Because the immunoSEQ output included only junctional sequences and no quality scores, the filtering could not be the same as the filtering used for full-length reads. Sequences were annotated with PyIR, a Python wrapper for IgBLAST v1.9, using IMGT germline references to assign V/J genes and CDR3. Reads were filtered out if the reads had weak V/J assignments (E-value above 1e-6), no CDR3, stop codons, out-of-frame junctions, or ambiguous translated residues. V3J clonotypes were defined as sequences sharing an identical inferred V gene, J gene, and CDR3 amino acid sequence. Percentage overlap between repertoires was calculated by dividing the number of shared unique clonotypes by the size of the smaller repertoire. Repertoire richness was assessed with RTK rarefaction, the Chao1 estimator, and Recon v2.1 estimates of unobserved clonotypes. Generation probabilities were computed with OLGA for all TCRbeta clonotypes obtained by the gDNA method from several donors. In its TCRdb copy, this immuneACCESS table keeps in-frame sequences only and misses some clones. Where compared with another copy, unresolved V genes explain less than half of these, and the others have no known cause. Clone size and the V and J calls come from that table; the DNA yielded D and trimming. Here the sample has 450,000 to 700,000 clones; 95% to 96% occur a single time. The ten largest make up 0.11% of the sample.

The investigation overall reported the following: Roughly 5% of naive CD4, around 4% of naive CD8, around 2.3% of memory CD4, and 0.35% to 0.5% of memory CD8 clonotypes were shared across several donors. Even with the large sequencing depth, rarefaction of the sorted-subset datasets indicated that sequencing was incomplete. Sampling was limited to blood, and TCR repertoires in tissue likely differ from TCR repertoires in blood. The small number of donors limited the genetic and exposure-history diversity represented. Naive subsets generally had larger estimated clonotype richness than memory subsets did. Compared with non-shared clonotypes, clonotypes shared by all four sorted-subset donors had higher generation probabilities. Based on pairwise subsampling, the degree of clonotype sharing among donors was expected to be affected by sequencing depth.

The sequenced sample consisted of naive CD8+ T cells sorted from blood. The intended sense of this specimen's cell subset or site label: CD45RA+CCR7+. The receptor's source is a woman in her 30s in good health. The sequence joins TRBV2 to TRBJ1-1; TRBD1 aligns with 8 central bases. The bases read TGTGCCAGCACTGACAGGGGCGGGAACACTGAAGCTTTCTTT. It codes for CASTDRGGNTEAFF.